This TCR beta chain was profiled in a study of PD-1 and CTLA-4 blockade in melanoma. This clone was seen just once. The germline CDR1 and CDR2 sequences are GTSNPN and SVGIG (reference sequence). Unmatched junction bases numbered 9, after V lost 7 bases and J lost 3 bases. This CDR3 contains 13 residues. Clones were read by immunoSEQ multiplex PCR, and TCRdb kept only the in-frame ones, dropping some. The data hold 15,000 to 20,000 clones, with 73% observed a single time. Sample: CD8+ T cells from peripheral blood, taken before anti-PD-1 treatment. The receptor was isolated from a human donor with melanoma. This chain links TRBV30 with TRBJ2-7; 7 bases match TRBD1. CDR3 sequence: CASEGQRRYEQYF. The CDR3 DNA follows: TGTGCCTCAGAGGGACAGCGGCGCTACGAGCAGTACTTC.